The T cell receptor (beta chain) under discussion was sequenced for a study of T cell repertoires in cytomegalovirus infection. Using its own MiXCR run on the reads, TCRdb lists one record per CDR3 protein. The data contain 640,000 or so distinct CDR3 sequences, roughly 36% of them seen just once; the ten biggest clones take up over 15%. Germline-derived CDR1 and CDR2 are MNHNS and SASEGT. With 1 base removed from V and 7 bases from J, the gap between germline ends came to 13 bases. The CDR3 covers 15 residues. As concerns this clonotype: Its target is not known.

The clonotype was recovered from a human donor in good health (CMV status not recorded). Some clones in this sample may be carry-over from other donors' samples. The starting material was cultured PBMCs, obtained from culture after CMV antigen stimulation. This chain links TRBV6-1 with TRBJ1-4; D remains ambiguous. CDR3 residues: CASSEVNQGVEKLFF. In DNA form, the CDR3 reads TGTGCCAGCAGTGAAGTTAATCAAGGCGTTGAAAAACTGTTTTTT.